The 20 T cell receptor beta chains below were found in one sample sequenced in a study of shared clonotypes between healthy human individuals. TCRdb keeps only in-frame clones here, not all; method: immunoSEQ multiplex PCR. This table holds hundreds of thousands of clones, around 90% found once. Only CD45RO-negative cells positively selected for CCR7 counted as naive CD8 cells, so terminally differentiated effector memory CD45RA+ cells were excluded. The sample was naive CD8+ T cells sorted from blood. The receptors derive from a man aged 30 to 39 in good health.

The V and J genes are TRBV28 and TRBJ1-5; D call uncertain. The CDR3 loop spans 15 amino acids. Germline CDR1 MDHEN, CDR2 SYDVKM. Trimming cost V 4 bases and J 2 bases, with 12 bases left between them. The CDR3 sequence is CASSWRVSGNQPQHF. The CDR3 bases are TGTGCCAGCAGTTGGAGGGTTAGTGGCAATCAGCCCCAGCATTTT.

Regarding this clone: An end of the junction does not agree with germline; a read error may underlie this. The chain carries TRBV30 and TRBJ2-7, with a weak D call TRBD1 (5 bases). The germline gives CDR1 GTSNPN, CDR2 SVGIG (reference sequence). The CDR3 covers 14 residues. The DNA for the CDR3 is TGTGCCTGGAGTACAGGCTATTCCTCCCACGAGCAGTACTTC. This sequence encodes CAWSTGYSSHEQYF.

This chain links TRBV18 with TRBJ1-1, with 7 bases fitting TRBD1. The germline gives CDR1 KGHSH, CDR2 LQKENI. The CDR3 is 16 amino acids. The trim removed 2 bases at V and 1 base at J, leaving 7 bases unmatched. In DNA, the CDR3 is TGTGCCAGCTCACCAGGGTTCCCAGGGGGGAACACTGAAGCTTTCTTT. It is translated as CASSPGFPGGNTEAFF.

The rearrangement joins TRBV7-8 to TRBJ2-4; 11 nucleotides agree with TRBD1. With V trimmed by 1 base and J by 14 bases, 7 bases remained unmatched. From germline, CDR1 is SGHVS and CDR2 FQNEAQ. The CDR3 consists of 14 residues. The CDR3 nucleotides are TGTGCCAGCAGCTTAGAAGGACAGGGGGCTGATGAGTACTTC. It specifies CASSLEGQGADEYF.

The CDR3 DNA reads TGTGCCAGCATAGGTCTAGGGGTTTACAATGAGCAGTTCTTC. Translation: CASIGLGVYNEQFF. The gene calls are TRBV2 and TRBJ2-1, with D possibly being TRBD1 (5 bases). The CDR3 totals 14 residues. Trimming cost V 7 bases and J 4 bases, with 14 bases left between them. Germline CDR1 is SNHLY and CDR2 is FYNNEI.

In this sample, this clone turned up once. This chain links TRBV5-6 with TRBJ2-1; D is ambiguous. The germline V and J ends were trimmed by 5 bases and 13 bases, with 25 bases remaining between them. Germline V gene lookup returns CDR1 SGHDT and CDR2 YYEEEE. CDR3 size: 15 residues. CDR3 protein: CASRVRYGSVSDQFF. CDR3 sequence (DNA): TGTGCCAGCAGAGTTAGGTATGGGTCGGTCTCCGACCAGTTCTTC.

V and J are TRBV6-5 and TRBJ2-1, with TRBD1 as a possible D gene (7 bases). The CDR3 runs to 14 residues. V lost 0 bases to trimming and J lost 9 bases, with 12 bases between them. Germline V CDR1 and CDR2: MNHEY, SVGAGI. CDR3 nucleotide sequence: TGTGCCAGCAGTTACTCGGCAGGGGGAGGTGAGCAGTTCTTC. As protein: CASSYSAGGGEQFF.

This chain joins TRBV6-6 and TRBJ2-7, with 9 bases aligning to TRBD1. Germline V gene lookup returns CDR1 MNHNY and CDR2 SVGAGI (reference sequence). The CDR3 spans 15 residues. J lost 4 bases, V lost 4 bases, and 8 bases had no gene match. Here the CDR3 DNA reads TGTGCCAGCAGTTCCCTACAGGGGGCGGGATACGAGCAGTACTTC. This codes for CASSSLQGAGYEQYF.

V and J are TRBV7-9 and TRBJ2-7; 9 nucleotides align to TRBD1. CDR3 length equals 14 residues. V trimming: 5 bases; J trimming: 4 bases; junction bases outside the gene matches: 6. Germline CDR1 SEHNR, CDR2 FQNEAQ (reference sequence). Here the CDR3 reads CASSEGQGIYEQYF. In nucleotides, the CDR3 is TGTGCCAGCAGCGAGGGACAGGGCATTTACGAGCAGTACTTC.

The chain is built from TRBV7-2 and TRBJ2-7; D might be TRBD1 (6 bases). V was clipped by 5 bases and J by 5 bases, with 16 bases between them. Germline assignment: CDR1 SGHTA and CDR2 FQGNSA. CDR3 length equals 14 residues. The CDR3 coding sequence is TGTGCCAGCAGCAGTCAGGGGTTCGCGCACGAGCAGTACTTC. This translates into CASSSQGFAHEQYF.

The J gene is TRBJ2-7, the V gene TRBV13; D might be TRBD1 (6 bases). V was trimmed by 3 bases and J by 2 bases, leaving 8 bases between them. Germline CDR1 and CDR2: PRHDT and FYEKMQ (reference sequence). CDR3 length equals 13 residues. CDR3 DNA sequence: TGTGCCAGCAGCTTCACAGGGACCTACGAGCAGTACTTC. This gives the protein CASSFTGTYEQYF.

The chain couples TRBV9 to TRBJ2-5; D gene ambiguous. CDR1 and CDR2 (germline): SGDLS, YYNGEE. This CDR3 is built from 15 residues. Trimming cost V 3 bases and J 5 bases, with 17 bases left between them. CDR3 bases: TGTGCCAGCAGCGCGCGGAAAGGGCCAATGGAGACCCAGTACTTC. It is translated as CASSARKGPMETQYF.

The V and J genes are TRBV11-2 and TRBJ2-2; TRBD1 matches 7 bases. The ends lost 0 bases at V and 0 bases at J; junction bases unmatched: 7. The CDR3 totals 18 residues. The germline V gene has CDR1 SGHAT and CDR2 FQNNGV. CDR3 residues: CASSLDGPGQPNTGELFF. The CDR3 nucleotides read TGTGCCAGCAGCTTAGATGGCCCGGGACAGCCGAACACCGGGGAGCTGTTTTTT.

The chain links TRBV13 to TRBJ2-7, with D hard to call. Looked up from germline, CDR1 is PRHDT and CDR2 is FYEKMQ (reference sequence). Trimming removed 5 bases at V and 0 bases at J, with 11 bases between. The CDR3 spans 14 residues. This CDR3 reads CASSLDVRSYEQYF. CDR3 coding DNA: TGTGCCAGCAGCCTGGACGTCCGCTCCTACGAGCAGTACTTC.

The chain employs TRBV19 and TRBJ2-7, with D perhaps TRBD2 (6 bases). The CDR3 contains 13 residues. The germline V and J ends were trimmed by 6 bases and 6 bases, with 15 bases remaining between them. Germline lookup yields CDR1 LNHDA and CDR2 SQIVND (reference sequence). The CDR3 DNA reads as TGTGCCAGTAGCTTCAAAATTAGCGGCGAGCAGTACTTC. Its protein is CASSFKISGEQYF.

The V gene is TRBV7-9, the J gene TRBJ2-2; 7 bases agree with TRBD2. The CDR3 is 13 residues long. V was pared by 8 bases and J by 1 base, with 1 base of the junction left unmatched. From germline, CDR1 is SEHNR and CDR2 FQNEAQ (reference sequence). CDR3 in DNA: TGTGCCAGCGGGGGGGTGAACACCGGGGAGCTGTTTTTT. This sequence encodes CASGGVNTGELFF.

This clone was seen only once. The rearrangement uses TRBV7-9 and TRBJ1-1; D is uncertain. V lost 5 bases and J 7 bases, leaving 11 bases between the germline ends. CDR3 length: 12 amino acids. CDR1 SEHNR and CDR2 FQNEAQ come from the germline V gene (reference sequence). The CDR3: CASSPVVSEAFF. DNA for the CDR3: TGTGCCAGCAGCCCTGTTGTGAGTGAAGCTTTCTTT.

The chain has TRBV10-1 and TRBJ2-7; D unresolved. The germline CDR1 and CDR2 sequences are WNHNN and SYGVQD (reference sequence). There are 13 residues in the CDR3. Trimming took off 0 bases at V and 3 bases at J, with 6 bases between the two ends. This chain's CDR3 is CASSESGYYEQYF. In DNA, the CDR3 is TGCGCCAGCAGTGAGTCGGGGTACTACGAGCAGTACTTC.

Concerning this clone: Other DNA sequences in this specimen translate into the identical CDR3. CDR3 protein: CASSLGGGNQPQHF. CDR3 coding DNA: TGCGCCAGCAGCTTGGGTGGAGGCAATCAGCCCCAGCATTTT. The chain combines TRBV5-1 with TRBJ1-5; D remains unclear. Trimming took 0 bases from V and 2 from J, leaving 6 bases between them. Germline CDR1 SGHRS, CDR2 YFSETQ. CDR3 length: 14 residues. The complete variable domain, with remaining parts taken from reference TRBV5-1 and TRBJ1-5, reads KAGVTQTPRYLIKTRGQQVTLSCSPISGHRSVSWYQQTPGQGLQFLFEYFSETQRNKGNFPGRFSGRQFSNSRSEMNVSTLELGDSALYLCASSLGGGNQPQHFGDGTRLSIL.

The chain is built from TRBV19 and TRBJ1-5; TRBD1 agrees at 8 bases. The ends lost 8 bases at V and 3 bases at J; junction bases unmatched: 9. Germline V gene sequence: CDR1 LNHDA, CDR2 SQIVND (reference sequence). This CDR3 is built from 15 residues. Written as DNA, the CDR3 is TGTGCCAGTTCACCTTGGGACAGGTTCAATCAGCCCCAGCATTTT. It is translated as CASSPWDRFNQPQHF.